These 30 T cell receptor beta chains were sequenced from one sample in a study of spatial heterogeneity in lung cancer. TCRdb ran MiXCR on the 5' RACE reads and lists one entry per CDR3 protein. The sample shows 110,000 or so distinct CDR3 sequences, 9.5% to 14% of them seen only once. Time point described: blood at routine non-recurrence follow-up after resection. The sequences come from PBMCs, collected at follow-up. These receptors all come from a female donor with early-stage non-small cell lung cancer.

V gene TRBV5-5 combines with J gene TRBJ2-1; 11 nucleotides match TRBD2. Germline CDR1 reads SGHKS; CDR2 reads YYEKEE (reference sequence). The CDR3 has 17 residues. The J segment lost 0 bases and the V segment lost 4 bases, leaving 6 bases of the junction unmatched. CDR3 nucleotides: TGTGCCAGCAGCCTGCCGGGACTAGCGGCCTCCTACAATGAGCAGTTCTTC. It codes for CASSLPGLAASYNEQFF.

The chain couples TRBV5-5 to TRBJ2-3; 8 bases agree with TRBD1. The CDR3 loop spans 13 amino acids. V dropped 3 bases and J dropped 14; count of bases not matched to a gene: 11. Per germline, CDR1 SGHKS and CDR2 YYEKEE (reference sequence). CDR3 residues: CASSSMGQDGWYF. As DNA, the CDR3 is TGTGCCAGCAGCTCCATGGGACAGGATGGGTGGTATTTT.

This clonotype showed up just a few times. The V gene is TRBV29-1, the J gene TRBJ2-2; D not certain. Deletions cut 6 bases from V and 5 bases from J, with 10 bases between. From germline, CDR1 is SQVTM and CDR2 ANQGSEA. This CDR3 comprises 12 residues. Written as DNA, the CDR3 is TGCAGCGTGTGGCTTGATACCGGGGAGCTGTTTTTT. Amino acids: CSVWLDTGELFF.

This clonotype occurred a few times. The V call is TRBV7-3, the J call TRBJ2-2; 7 bases map to TRBD2. Germline loops: CDR1 SGHTA, CDR2 FQGTGA. The CDR3 is 16 residues long. V lost 5 bases and J lost 5; bases outside the gene matches: 11. This chain's CDR3 is CASSPRLAQRTGELFF. CDR3 bases: TGTGCCAGCAGCCCGCGACTAGCCCAGCGAACCGGGGAGCTGTTTTTT.

This clonotype appeared a few times. V is TRBV3-1 and J is TRBJ1-2; TRBD1 might be the D (5 bases). Germline V gene lookup returns CDR1 LGHDT and CDR2 YNNKEL (reference sequence). The CDR3 has 15 residues. The ends were cut back, 1 base at V and 8 bases at J, with 17 bases in the middle. The CDR3 loop reads CASSQGTIQGSGYTF. DNA of the CDR3: TGTGCCAGCAGCCAAGGGACCATCCAGGGTAGCGGCTACACCTTC.

This clonotype has just a few counts. This rearrangement joins TRBV28 to TRBJ2-5; a weak D match, TRBD2 (6 bases). V lost 4 bases, J lost 5 bases, and 23 bases lay in between. Germline V gene sequence: CDR1 MDHEN, CDR2 SYDVKM. This CDR3 is built from 17 residues. CDR3 loop: CASSSHRTGALLETQYF. Written as DNA, the CDR3 is TGTGCCAGCAGTTCGCACCGGACGGGAGCTCTCCTTGAGACCCAGTACTTC.

This clonotype came up a few times. The V gene is TRBV9, the J gene TRBJ2-1, with TRBD2 identical over 9 bases. Germline CDR1 reads SGDLS; CDR2 reads YYNGEE. This CDR3 has 15 residues. V lost 4 bases and J lost 15; bases outside the gene matches: 17. The CDR3 loop reads CASSPSSMREGILFF. CDR3 DNA sequence: TGTGCCAGCAGCCCAAGCTCCATGCGGGAGGGTATACTGTTCTTC.

This clonotype has ten or more counts. This chain connects TRBV18 to TRBJ2-4; 8 bases are shared with TRBD1. Trimming at V came to 2 bases and at J to 7 bases, leaving 4 bases not matched to a gene. This CDR3 comprises 14 residues. Per germline, CDR1 KGHSH and CDR2 LQKENI. The CDR3 region has the DNA TGTGCCAGCTCACCAGACAGGGGAAACAACATTCAGTACTTC. It yields the protein CASSPDRGNNIQYF.

V and J are TRBV12-5 and TRBJ2-2; 10 bases are shared with TRBD1. CDR3 length: 16 amino acids. V was clipped by 2 bases and J by 6 bases; unmatched bases: 6. Germline V gene data show CDR1 as LGHNT and CDR2 as FRNRAP. In nucleotides, the CDR3 is TGTGCTAGTGGTTTGTACGGACAGGGGGTTGCCGGGGAGCTGTTTTTT. It codes for CASGLYGQGVAGELFF.

This clonotype was observed many times. The V and J genes are TRBV6-5 and TRBJ2-5; D possibly corresponds to TRBD1 (6 bases). The CDR3 runs to 15 residues. CDR1 and CDR2 (germline): MNHEY, SVGAGI. Trimming left V 2 bases short and J 5 bases short, with 15 bases between. This CDR3 is CASSYASTRGETQYF. The CDR3 region has the DNA TGTGCCAGCAGTTACGCGAGTACTAGGGGGGAGACCCAGTACTTC.

This clonotype has at least ten counts. V is TRBV10-3 and J is TRBJ2-2, with unresolved D. The CDR3 covers 13 residues. The germline V gene has CDR1 ENHRY and CDR2 SYGVKD. V was clipped by 7 bases and J by 5 bases, with 11 bases between them. CDR3: CAINTAGTGELFF. The CDR3 DNA is TGTGCCATCAACACGGCTGGAACCGGGGAGCTGTTTTTT.

This clonotype showed up many times. The V call is TRBV24-1, the J call TRBJ2-2; D assignment may be TRBD1 or TRBD2 (5 bases each). CDR3 length: 13 residues. Germline CDR1 is KGHDR and CDR2 is SFDVKD. V lost 7 bases to trimming and J lost 7 bases, with 12 bases between them. The CDR3 DNA reads TGTGCCACCAGCAAGACTACAGGCGGGGAGCTGTTTTTT. This gives the protein CATSKTTGGELFF.

V is TRBV5-4 and J is TRBJ1-3; tentative D call: TRBD1 (5 bases). This CDR3 spans 16 amino acids. Germline V gene lookup returns CDR1 SGHNT and CDR2 YYREEE (reference sequence). V lost 0 bases, J lost 1 base, and 11 bases lay in between. Here the CDR3 reads CASSLGAAGSGNTIYF. The CDR3 bases are TGTGCCAGCAGCTTGGGGGCGGCAGGGTCTGGAAACACCATATATTTT. Full variable domain (missing parts from reference TRBV5-4 and TRBJ1-3): ETGVTQSPTHLIKTRGQQVTLRCSSQSGHNTVSWYQQALGQGPQFIFQYYREEENGRGNFPPRFSGLQFPNYSSELNVNALELDDSALYLCASSLGAAGSGNTIYFGEGSWLTVV.

This clonotype was seen a few times. The V call is TRBV6-2 or TRBV6-3, the J call TRBJ2-2; D possibly corresponds to TRBD1 (6 bases). The CDR3 length is 15 residues. Looked up from germline, CDR1 is MNHEY and CDR2 is SVGEGT. Trimming took 2 bases from V and 5 from J, leaving 12 bases between them. The CDR3 region has the DNA TGTGCCAGCAGTTACAGGGGGAGTGGTACCGGGGAGCTGTTTTTT. Translation gives CASSYRGSGTGELFF.

This clonotype was counted ten times or more. The CDR3 spells CASSPRIDRTEAFF. DNA of the CDR3: TGTGCCAGTAGTCCCCGGATCGACAGGACTGAAGCTTTCTTT. This chain links TRBV19 with TRBJ1-1; D might be TRBD1 (6 bases). The CDR3 runs to 14 residues. Per germline, CDR1 LNHDA and CDR2 SQIVND (reference sequence). V was trimmed by 5 bases and J by 5 bases, leaving 15 bases between them.

The sample holds many counts of this clonotype. This chain joins TRBV5-1 and TRBJ1-5; 7 bases agree with TRBD1. CDR1 is SGHRS and CDR2 is YFSETQ in the germline V gene. J gave up 4 bases and V 4 bases, and 5 bases lay outside the gene matches. The CDR3 covers 14 residues. The DNA of the CDR3 is TGCGCCAGCAGCGAAGGGGGCCGGAATCAGCCCCAGCATTTT. Translated: CASSEGGRNQPQHF.

There are a few counts of this clonotype. The gene calls are TRBV29-1 and TRBJ2-1; 10 bases line up with TRBD2. This CDR3 has 13 amino acids. The V gene's germline CDR1 is SQVTM and CDR2 ANQGSEA. The junction had 10 bases not matched to a gene; V was cut back by 8 bases and J by 9 bases. This CDR3 is CSTPGTSVVEQFF. Here the CDR3 DNA reads TGCAGCACCCCTGGGACTAGCGTGGTTGAGCAGTTCTTC.

This clonotype has ten or more counts. This rearrangement joins TRBV11-2 to TRBJ2-1; TRBD2 matches 10 bases. With V trimmed by 3 bases and J by 7 bases, 6 bases remained unmatched. Germline CDR1 is SGHAT and CDR2 is FQNNGV. CDR3 length equals 15 residues. The CDR3 here is CASSFQREGWNEQFF. CDR3 sequence (DNA): TGTGCCAGCAGCTTCCAGCGGGAGGGTTGGAATGAGCAGTTCTTC.

This clonotype came up a few times. This rearrangement joins TRBV7-2 to TRBJ1-1, with D possibly being TRBD1 (5 bases). This CDR3 region has 15 residues. V lost 3 bases, J lost 1 base, and 12 bases lay in between. Germline V gene sequence: CDR1 SGHTA, CDR2 FQGNSA. Here the CDR3 DNA reads TGTGCCAGCAGCTTGGGACTCTGGGAGAACACTGAAGCTTTCTTT. Protein: CASSLGLWENTEAFF.

There are a few counts of this clonotype. The rearrangement joins TRBV3-1 to TRBJ2-1; maybe TRBD2 (7 bases). Germline CDR1 LGHDT, CDR2 YNNKEL (reference sequence). Trimming left V 2 bases short and J 5 bases short, with 10 bases between. This CDR3 is built from 14 residues. The CDR3 DNA reads as TGTGCCAGCAGCCAACGGGGGGCCGACAATGAGCAGTTCTTC. It codes for CASSQRGADNEQFF.

The chain carries TRBV6-1 and TRBJ1-6, with unresolved D. V lost 3 bases and J 9 bases, leaving 3 bases between the germline ends. CDR1 is MNHNS, CDR2 SASEGT, per germline. The CDR3 has 11 amino acids. The CDR3 loop reads CASSDGSPLHF. CDR3 nucleotide sequence: TGTGCCAGCAGTGATGGTTCACCCCTCCACTTT.

This clonotype was counted between two and nine times. The rearrangement links TRBV20-1 to TRBJ2-1; TRBD2 aligns across 7 bases. The CDR3 has 13 amino acids. V shed 5 bases, J shed 5 bases, and the junction held 6 bases outside the gene matches. The germline gives CDR1 DFQATT, CDR2 SNEGSKA (reference sequence). The DNA of the CDR3 is TGCAGTGCTGGGCGAGCGGGGAACAATGAGCAGTTCTTC. Its protein is CSAGRAGNNEQFF.

This clonotype was observed a handful of times. The chain combines TRBV3-1 with TRBJ1-1; D gene ambiguous. The CDR3 totals 15 residues. Germline V lookup: CDR1 LGHDT, CDR2 YNNKEL (reference sequence). With 0 bases removed from V and 6 bases from J, the gap between germline ends came to 14 bases. For the CDR3, the DNA is TGTGCCAGCAGCCAAGATTTATGGGGTTATGCTGAAGCTTTCTTT. This translates into CASSQDLWGYAEAFF.

This clonotype was seen a single time. The V and J genes are TRBV7-3 and TRBJ1-1; no firm D call. CDR1 is SGHTA, CDR2 FQGTGA, per germline. The CDR3 runs 13 residues. V lost 4 bases to trimming and J lost 3 bases, with 9 bases between them. CDR3 DNA sequence: TGTGCCAGCAGCTGGACCAGCTACACTGAAGCTTTCTTT. Translation: CASSWTSYTEAFF.

The rearrangement joins TRBV12-3 or TRBV12-4 to TRBJ2-7; D is unresolved. This CDR3 spans 14 amino acids. The V and J ends lost 7 bases and 4 bases respectively, with 17 bases between them. The CDR3 region is CASNRGRHVYEQYF. In nucleotides, the CDR3 is TGTGCCAGCAACCGAGGCAGGCATGTTTACGAGCAGTACTTC.

The chain couples TRBV2 to TRBJ1-1; D unclear. CDR3 length: 14 residues. Trimming removed 2 bases at V and 0 bases at J, with 7 bases between. CDR1 is SNHLY and CDR2 is FYNNEI in the germline V gene. The CDR3 sequence: CASSENRLNTEAFF. The CDR3 bases are TGTGCCAGCAGTGAAAACCGCTTGAACACTGAAGCTTTCTTT.

The chain carries TRBV28 and TRBJ2-3, with 7 bases lining up with TRBD2. There are 14 residues in the CDR3. Germline V gene data show CDR1 as MDHEN and CDR2 as SYDVKM. V shed 5 bases, J shed 2 bases, and the junction held 4 bases outside the gene matches. The CDR3, as DNA: TGTGCCAGCAGTCCCAGACTAGCCACAGATACGCAGTATTTT. It translates to CASSPRLATDTQYF.

This chain connects TRBV5-4 to TRBJ2-7; TRBD2 matches at 11 bases. The V and J ends lost 4 bases and 5 bases, in that order; junction bases with no gene match: 8. Germline V CDR1 and CDR2: SGHNT, YYREEE (reference sequence). The CDR3 is 15 residues long. CDR3 in amino acids: CASSGTSGPRDEQYF. In DNA, the CDR3 is TGTGCCAGCAGCGGGACTAGCGGCCCGCGGGACGAGCAGTACTTC. The variable domain in full, with the rest retrieved from reference TRBV5-4 and TRBJ2-7, is ETGVTQSPTHLIKTRGQQVTLRCSSQSGHNTVSWYQQALGQGPQFIFQYYREEENGRGNFPPRFSGLQFPNYSSELNVNALELDDSALYLCASSGTSGPRDEQYFGPGTRLTVT.

This sequence joins TRBV9 and TRBJ2-1; D is undetermined. The V gene's germline CDR1 is SGDLS and CDR2 YYNGEE. V was cut by 8 bases and J by 0 bases, with 12 bases left in between. This CDR3 has 14 residues. For the CDR3, the DNA is TGTGCCAGTACGTATCTTCCCTCCTACAATGAGCAGTTCTTC. Translation gives CASTYLPSYNEQFF. The full variable domain, rest sourced from reference TRBV9 and TRBJ2-1, is DSGVTQTPKHLITATGQRVTLRCSPRSGDLSVYWYQQSLDQGLQFLIQYYNGEERAKGNILERFSAQQFPDLHSELNLSSLELGDSALYFCASTYLPSYNEQFFGPGTRLTVL.

This clonotype has just a few counts. The genes are TRBV20-1 and TRBJ1-5, with D possibly TRBD1 on 6 matching bases. The V and J ends lost 3 bases and 0 bases respectively, with 12 bases between them. Germline V CDR1 and CDR2: DFQATT, SNEGSKA (reference sequence). The length of the CDR3 is 15 residues. The CDR3 bases are TGCAGTGCTAGTGCTTCAGGGGATAGCAATCAGCCCCAGCATTTT. It codes for CSASASGDSNQPQHF.